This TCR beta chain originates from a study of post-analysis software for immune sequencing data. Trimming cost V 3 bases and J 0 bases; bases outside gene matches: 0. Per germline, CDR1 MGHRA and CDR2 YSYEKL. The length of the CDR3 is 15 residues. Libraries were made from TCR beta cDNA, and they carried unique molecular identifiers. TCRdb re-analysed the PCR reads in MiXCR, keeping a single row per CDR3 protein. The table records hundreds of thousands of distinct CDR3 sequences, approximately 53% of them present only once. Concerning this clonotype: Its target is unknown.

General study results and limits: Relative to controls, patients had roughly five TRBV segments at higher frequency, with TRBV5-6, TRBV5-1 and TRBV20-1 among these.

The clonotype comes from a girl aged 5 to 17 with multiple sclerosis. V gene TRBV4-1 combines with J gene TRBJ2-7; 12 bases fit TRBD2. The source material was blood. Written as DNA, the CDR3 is TGCGCCAGCAGCCAGACTAGCGGGGGCTCCTACGAGCAGTACTTC. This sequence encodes CASSQTSGGSYEQYF.